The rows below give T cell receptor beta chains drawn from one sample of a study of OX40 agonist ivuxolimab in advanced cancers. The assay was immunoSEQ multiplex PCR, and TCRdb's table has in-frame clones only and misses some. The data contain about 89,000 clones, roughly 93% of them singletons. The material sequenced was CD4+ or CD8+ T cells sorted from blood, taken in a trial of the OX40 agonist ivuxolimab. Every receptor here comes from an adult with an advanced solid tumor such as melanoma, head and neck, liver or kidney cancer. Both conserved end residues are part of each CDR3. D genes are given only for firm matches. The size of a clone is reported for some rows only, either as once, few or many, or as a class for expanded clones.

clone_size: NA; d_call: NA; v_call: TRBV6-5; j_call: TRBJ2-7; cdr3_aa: CASSEANEQYF; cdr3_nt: TGTGCCAGCAGTGAAGCCAACGAGCAGTACTTC
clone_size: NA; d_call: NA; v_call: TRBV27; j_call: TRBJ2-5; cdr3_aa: CANGTVQETQYF; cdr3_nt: TGTGCCAACGGGACCGTGCAAGAGACCCAGTACTTC
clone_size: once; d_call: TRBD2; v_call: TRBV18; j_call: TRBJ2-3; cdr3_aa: CASSLEREPSDTQYF; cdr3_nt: TGTGCCAGCTCACTCGAGCGGGAGCCTTCAGATACGCAGTATTTT
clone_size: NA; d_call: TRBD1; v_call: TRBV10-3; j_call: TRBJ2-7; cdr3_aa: CAISSRGLYEQYF; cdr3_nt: TGTGCCATCAGCAGCAGGGGGCTCTACGAGCAGTACTTC
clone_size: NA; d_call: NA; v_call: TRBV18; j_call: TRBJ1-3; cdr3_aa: CASSPLGNSGNTIYF; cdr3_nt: TGTGCCAGCTCACCACTCGGGAACTCTGGAAACACCATATATTTT
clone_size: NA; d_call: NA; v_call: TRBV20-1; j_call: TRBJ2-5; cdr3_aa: CSARQQETQYF; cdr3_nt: TGCAGTGCTAGACAGCAAGAGACCCAGTACTTC
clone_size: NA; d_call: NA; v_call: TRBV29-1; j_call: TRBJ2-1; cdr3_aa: CSVHTGISDSYNEQFF; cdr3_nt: TGCAGCGTACACACGGGGATTAGTGACTCCTACAATGAGCAGTTCTTC
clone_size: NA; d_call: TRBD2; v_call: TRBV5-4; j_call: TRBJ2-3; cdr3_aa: CASSYLAGGPLTDTQYF; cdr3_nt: TGTGCCAGCAGCTACCTAGCGGGGGGGCCACTCACAGATACGCAGTATTTT
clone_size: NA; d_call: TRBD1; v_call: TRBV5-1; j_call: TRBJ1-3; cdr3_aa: CASSLATGGFGNTIYF; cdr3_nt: TGCGCCAGCAGCTTGGCCACAGGGGGCTTTGGAAACACCATATATTTT
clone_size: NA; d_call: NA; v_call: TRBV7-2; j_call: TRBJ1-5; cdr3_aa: CASSLERSNQPQHF; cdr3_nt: TGTGCCAGCAGCTTAGAGCGTAGCAATCAGCCCCAGCATTTT
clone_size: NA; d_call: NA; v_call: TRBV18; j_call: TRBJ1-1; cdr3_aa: CASSPRSGGANTEAFF; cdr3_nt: TGTGCCAGCTCACCACGGTCCGGGGGGGCGAACACTGAAGCTTTCTTT
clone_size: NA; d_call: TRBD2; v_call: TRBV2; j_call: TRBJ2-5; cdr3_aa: CASSYLAGGSGETQYF; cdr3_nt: TGTGCCAGCAGTTATTTAGCGGGAGGGTCTGGAGAGACCCAGTACTTC
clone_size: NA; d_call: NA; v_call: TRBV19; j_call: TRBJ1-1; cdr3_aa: CASRTQGGMNTEAFF; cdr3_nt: TGTGCCAGTAGAACCCAGGGAGGCATGAACACTGAAGCTTTCTTT
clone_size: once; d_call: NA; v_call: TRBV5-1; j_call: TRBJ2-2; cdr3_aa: CASSLGQKTGELFF; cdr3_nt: TGCGCCAGCAGCTTAGGACAGAAAACCGGGGAGCTGTTTTTT
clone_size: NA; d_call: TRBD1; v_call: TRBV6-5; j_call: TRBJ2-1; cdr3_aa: CASSTDRGSYNEQFF; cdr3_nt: TGTGCCAGCAGTACGGACAGGGGATCCTACAATGAGCAGTTCTTC
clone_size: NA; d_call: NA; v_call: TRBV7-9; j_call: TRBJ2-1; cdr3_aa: CASFRALIYNEQFF; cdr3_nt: TGTGCCAGCTTTCGAGCGCTAATCTACAATGAGCAGTTCTTC